This T cell receptor (beta chain) was sequenced in a study of metastatic and nonmetastatic thyroid tumors (dated by TCRdb to 2020 to 2021). Study-level background: Repertoires were compared across peripheral blood and tumor or nodule tissue samples from malignant and benign thyroid patients. Broad study findings and their caveats: In both blood and tumor samples, TCR beta diversity was reported to be significantly higher in malignant tumors than in benign nodules.

Library generation was performed with PCR. These reads were obtained on an Illumina HiSeq 4000. High-throughput sequencing was used to profile the TCR beta-chain CDR3 region of every patient. As for how the authors treated the data: The researchers built a classifier to tell apart papillary thyroid cancer patients with distant metastasis, based on CDR3 differences among clinicopathological groups. Repertoire diversity was assessed with the Shannon index, and tumor-blood repertoire similarity with the Morisita-Horn index. The public reads were reprocessed in TCRdb via fastp at Q25 and MiXCR, keeping in-frame beta chains. V and J calls and clone size were set by TCRdb, not the authors. In this sample the table shows 15,000 to 20,000 clones, approximately 22% of which occur a single time. The ten largest clones take up roughly a tenth of the sample. Its CDR3 holds 14 amino acids, cysteine through phenylalanine. Only the CDR3 DNA stays, 42 bases, in frame from base 1. Trimming at the junction amounts to 1 base on V and 3 bases on J, and the germline ends lie 10 bases apart.

No patient had received any treatment before thyroid surgery. Using T-cell receptor beta sequencing, the researchers looked back retrospectively at clinical samples from patients, gathered between about 2012 and 2018. This clone turned up a few times. Its antigen remains unidentified. No much larger clone is present one base from it, and per-base qualities are unavailable. The source is a male donor with papillary thyroid cancer or a benign thyroid nodule (not recorded which). Some clones in this sample may be carry-over from other donors' samples. Source material: tumor tissue. The sequence is built from TRBV12-3 or TRBV12-4 and TRBJ2-7; confidence is insufficient to name the D gene. The nucleotide sequence is given as TGTGCCAGCAGTTTAGAATTCTGGGGCTACGAGCAGTACTTC. This gives the protein CASSLEFWGYEQYF.